This T cell receptor (beta chain) was identified during a study of graft-versus-host responses after intestinal transplantation. For the study at large: Each recipient received a multivisceral, liver-intestinal, or isolated intestinal graft. Anti-thymocyte globulin induction preceded about 3 years of tacrolimus and steroid maintenance in all recipients.

Germline V gene data show CDR1 as MGHDK and CDR2 as SYGVNS. This CDR3 has 13 residues. Trimming pared 4 bases from V and 3 bases from J, leaving 9 bases between. Measured with immunoSEQ multiplex PCR; TCRdb has only the in-frame clones, and not every one. The sample records tens of thousands of clones, approximately 90% being singletons. About this clone: As yet, its antigen is unknown.

General study points: In patients with graft-donor T cell macrochimerism, allograft graft-versus-host to host-versus-graft clonal ratios were high.

Sequenced here: unstimulated CD8+ T cells sorted from spleen or lymph node cells, sampled before intestinal transplant. The chain links TRBV25-1 to TRBJ1-2; tentative D call: TRBD1 (5 bases). The clonotype originates from a human donor who received an intestinal transplant. CDR3: CASSGGAHYGYTF. CDR3 DNA: TGTGCCAGCAGTGGGGGCGCGCACTATGGCTACACCTTC.